A single sample gave rise to the 23 T cell receptor beta chains below, sequenced in a study of siplizumab effects on memory and regulatory T cells. Clones were read by immunoSEQ multiplex PCR, and TCRdb kept only the in-frame ones, dropping some. The sample has roughly 100,000 clones, around nine tenths seen once. The sequencing input was CD4+ T cells sorted from blood. These TCRs come from a human donor in good health.

V is TRBV18 and J is TRBJ1-4; 9 nucleotides agree with TRBD1. The CDR3 totals 14 residues. Trimming took 5 bases from V and 7 from J; bases not matched to a gene: 5. Germline assignment: CDR1 KGHSH and CDR2 LQKENI. The CDR3 DNA follows: TGTGCCAGCTCATCGGGACAGGGTGGTGAAAAACTGTTTTTT. Translated: CASSSGQGGEKLFF.

The chain recombines TRBV30 with TRBJ2-3; D gene unclear. The V end lost 4 bases, the J end lost 0 bases, and 8 bases lay between the germline ends. This CDR3 comprises 13 residues. The germline V gene has CDR1 GTSNPN and CDR2 SVGIG (reference sequence). The CDR3 region has the DNA TGTGCCTGGACACGCCTCAGCACAGATACGCAGTATTTT. This gives the protein CAWTRLSTDTQYF.

The chain has TRBV5-1 and TRBJ1-1, with D unclear. CDR3 length: 13 amino acids. V was cut by 4 bases and J by 0 bases, with 7 bases left in between. Germline CDR1 and CDR2: SGHRS and YFSETQ. Here the CDR3 DNA reads TGCGCCAGCAGCCCCCCGATGAACACTGAAGCTTTCTTT. It specifies CASSPPMNTEAFF.

This sequence joins TRBV10-2 and TRBJ2-5; D is perhaps TRBD1 (5 bases). The DNA matches TRBJ2-7 better at its end, which makes the J call doubtful. The CDR3 length is 14 residues. Per germline, CDR1 WSHSY and CDR2 SAAADI. The CDR3 DNA reads as TGCGCCAGCAGCGTGGTGGGGCTGAGCCACGAGCAGTACTTC. Translated: CASSVVGLSHEQYF.

The chain combines TRBV7-2 with TRBJ2-1, with 7 nucleotides matching TRBD2. Germline V gene sequence: CDR1 SGHTA, CDR2 FQGNSA. The CDR3 spans 15 residues. V dropped 3 bases and J dropped 4; count of bases not matched to a gene: 6. The CDR3 nucleotides read TGTGCCAGCAGCTTGGCTAGCGGATTTTACAATGAGCAGTTCTTC. It translates to CASSLASGFYNEQFF.

This rearrangement joins TRBV5-4 to TRBJ1-1, with 7 nucleotides matching TRBD1. CDR1 is SGHNT and CDR2 is YYREEE in the germline V gene (reference sequence). The CDR3 contains 13 residues. J was trimmed by 5 bases and V by 2 bases; bases with no gene match: 3. CDR3 in amino acids: CASSFRGKTEAFF. The CDR3 DNA reads TGTGCCAGCAGCTTCAGGGGGAAAACTGAAGCTTTCTTT.

This chain joins TRBV18 and TRBJ2-6; 8 bases align to TRBD2. Germline V CDR1 and CDR2: KGHSH, LQKENI. Losses at the gene ends were 5 bases for V and 10 bases for J; bases not matched to a gene: 1. The CDR3 loop spans 12 amino acids. CDR3 loop: CASSSGGNVLTF. DNA of the CDR3: TGTGCCAGCTCATCGGGGGGGAACGTCCTGACTTTC.

The gene calls are TRBV29-1 and TRBJ2-7, with D tentatively TRBD1 (6 bases). Germline values: CDR1 SQVTM, CDR2 ANQGSEA. The CDR3 totals 15 residues. Between the trimmed V and J ends, which lost 6 bases and 7 bases, there was a span of 25 bases. The CDR3 sequence is CSVMERGRGPGEQYF. CDR3 nucleotides: TGCAGCGTAATGGAGAGGGGCAGGGGCCCGGGGGAGCAGTACTTC.

This sequence joins TRBV4-1 and TRBJ2-5; 7 nucleotides line up with TRBD2. The ends lost 1 base at V and 5 bases at J; junction bases unmatched: 4. The CDR3 length is 14 residues. Germline V gene lookup returns CDR1 MGHRA and CDR2 YSYEKL. The CDR3 nucleotides read TGCGCCAGCAGCCAAGTGACTAGCTTCGAGACCCAGTACTTC. It codes for CASSQVTSFETQYF.

The gene calls are TRBV19 and TRBJ2-7; TRBD1 agrees at 11 bases. With V trimmed by 5 bases and J by 4 bases, 10 bases remained unmatched. The CDR3 spans 16 residues. Germline loops: CDR1 LNHDA, CDR2 SQIVND (reference sequence). In DNA form, the CDR3 reads TGTGCCAGTAGTCGGGATATGGGACAGGGGGGATACGAGCAGTACTTC. This encodes CASSRDMGQGGYEQYF.

As regards this clone: One end of the junction varies from germline; a read error may be responsible. This sequence joins TRBV7-9 and TRBJ2-1, with D possibly matching TRBD1 (6 bases). The germline CDR1 and CDR2 sequences are SEHNR and FQNEAQ (reference sequence). The CDR3 contains 12 residues. CDR3 loop: CASSSPGTPNVF. CDR3 bases: TGTGCCAGCAGTTCTCCCGGGACACCGAACGTCTTC.

The chain employs TRBV7-9 and TRBJ1-4; D uncertain. The CDR3 extends over 14 amino acids. V lost 5 bases and J lost 5, with 12 bases in between. The germline gives CDR1 SEHNR, CDR2 FQNEAQ (reference sequence). The CDR3 loop reads CASSQWGSNEKLFF. CDR3 sequence (DNA): TGTGCCAGCAGCCAGTGGGGTTCCAATGAAAAACTGTTTTTT.

The genes are TRBV28 and TRBJ2-1, with D possibly called TRBD1 or TRBD2 (5 bases each). Germline CDR1 is MDHEN and CDR2 is SYDVKM. V lost 8 bases and J 1 base, leaving 18 bases between the germline ends. The CDR3 spans 16 residues. DNA for the CDR3: TGTGCCAGCGGGCTGGGTCGGGACGAGTCCTACAATGAGCAGTTCTTC. This encodes CASGLGRDESYNEQFF. Complete variable domain (other parts from reference TRBV28 and TRBJ2-1): DVKVTQSSRYLVKRTGEKVFLECVQDMDHENMFWYRQDPGLGLRLIYFSYDVKMKEKGDIPEGYSVSREKKERFSLILESASTNQTSMYLCASGLGRDESYNEQFFGPGTRLTVL.

The chain is built from TRBV7-8 and TRBJ2-5, with 9 bases lining up with TRBD2. Trimming cost V 0 bases and J 1 base; bases outside gene matches: 3. Germline lookup yields CDR1 SGHVS and CDR2 FQNEAQ. The CDR3 covers 16 residues. The CDR3 region is CASSLAHSGGQETQYF. CDR3 bases: TGTGCCAGCAGCTTAGCGCATAGCGGGGGCCAAGAGACCCAGTACTTC.

The V and J genes are TRBV28 and TRBJ1-3; D is undetermined. CDR1 is MDHEN and CDR2 is SYDVKM in the germline V gene. Trimming took off 10 bases at V and 0 bases at J, with 13 bases between the two ends. There are 14 residues in the CDR3. DNA of the CDR3: TGTGCCACCCATAAACAGATCTCTGGAAACACCATATATTTT. This translates into CATHKQISGNTIYF.

The chain combines TRBV21-1 with TRBJ1-5; TRBD1 is taken as the D call from the table, unchecked against the DNA. TRBV21-1 is deemed a pseudogene. The CDR3 extends over 16 amino acids. CDR3 coding DNA: TGTGCCAGCAGCCATATCGACATCTTCAGCAATCAGCCCCAGCATTTT. Translating it yields CASSHIDIFSNQPQHF.

This rearrangement joins TRBV7-8 to TRBJ1-3; D unclear. Trimming pared 0 bases from V and 0 bases from J, leaving 9 bases between. Germline CDR1 and CDR2: SGHVS and FQNEAQ. The CDR3 loop spans 16 amino acids. The CDR3 spells CASSLAIQHSGNTIYF. The CDR3 nucleotides read TGTGCCAGCAGCTTAGCGATACAGCACTCTGGAAACACCATATATTTT.

The chain combines TRBV4-1 with TRBJ2-2; D unresolved. The V gene's germline CDR1 is MGHRA and CDR2 YSYEKL. The CDR3 runs 12 residues. Between the trimmed V and J ends, which lost 3 bases and 5 bases, there was a span of 4 bases. CDR3 protein: CASSHVTGELFF. The CDR3 region has the DNA TGCGCCAGCAGCCATGTTACCGGGGAGCTGTTTTTT.

The chain employs TRBV9 and TRBJ2-3; D is unresolved. Trimming removed 0 bases at V and 3 bases at J, with 11 bases between. The length of the CDR3 is 15 residues. Germline V gives CDR1 SGDLS, CDR2 YYNGEE. Here the CDR3 reads CASSVAPIKTDTQYF. The CDR3 nucleotides read TGTGCCAGCAGCGTAGCTCCTATAAAAACAGATACGCAGTATTTT.

The rearrangement uses TRBV5-1 and TRBJ2-7; tentatively, D is TRBD2 (6 bases). The V and J ends lost 3 bases and 6 bases respectively, with 16 bases between them. CDR3 length: 14 residues. CDR1 and CDR2 from the germline V gene are SGHRS and YFSETQ. The CDR3: CASSSWASDVEQYF. CDR3 DNA: TGCGCCAGCAGCTCCTGGGCTAGCGACGTCGAGCAGTACTTC.

To note about this clone: Other DNA sequences in the sample encode the same CDR3. The rearrangement joins TRBV18 to TRBJ1-1; D is ambiguous. Germline CDR1 is KGHSH and CDR2 is LQKENI. V was trimmed by 3 bases and J by 4 bases, leaving 9 bases between them. The CDR3 contains 13 residues. The CDR3 protein is CASSPKGGTEAFF. Here the CDR3 DNA reads TGTGCCAGCTCACCCAAGGGAGGCACTGAAGCTTTCTTT.

V is TRBV2 and J is TRBJ2-2; D unclear. Germline-derived CDR1 and CDR2 are SNHLY and FYNNEI. V was shortened by 5 bases and J by 1 base, with 14 bases between the two germline ends. The CDR3 covers 16 residues. CDR3 residues: CASSRYFQMNTGELFF. DNA of the CDR3: TGTGCCAGCAGTAGATACTTCCAGATGAACACCGGGGAGCTGTTTTTT.

This clone has just one count. The rearrangement joins TRBV9 to TRBJ1-4; 8 bases are a match to TRBD1. V lost 3 bases, J lost 7 bases, and 17 bases stayed unmatched. The germline V gene has CDR1 SGDLS and CDR2 YYNGEE. The CDR3 totals 18 residues. The CDR3 here is CASSETPGGRGSGEKLFF. In nucleotides, the CDR3 is TGTGCCAGCAGCGAGACTCCAGGGGGCAGGGGTAGTGGTGAAAAACTGTTTTTT.